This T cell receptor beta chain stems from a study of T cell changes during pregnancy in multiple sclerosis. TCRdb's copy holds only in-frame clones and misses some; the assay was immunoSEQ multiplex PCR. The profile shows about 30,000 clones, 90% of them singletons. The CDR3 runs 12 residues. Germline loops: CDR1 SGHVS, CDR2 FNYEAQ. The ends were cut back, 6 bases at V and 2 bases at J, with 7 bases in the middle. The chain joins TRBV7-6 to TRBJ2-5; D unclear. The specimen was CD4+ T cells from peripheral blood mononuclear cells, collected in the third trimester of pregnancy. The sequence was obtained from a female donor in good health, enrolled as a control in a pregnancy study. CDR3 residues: CASSRIQETQYF. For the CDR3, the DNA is TGTGCCAGCAGTCGTATACAAGAGACCCAGTACTTC.